The next 12 T cell receptor beta chains were all read from a single sample in a study of beta chain features in type 1 diabetes. The sequenced template was cDNA made from the entire isolated RNA. The assay was immunoSEQ multiplex PCR, and TCRdb's table has in-frame clones only and misses some. This table holds 15,000 to 18,000 clones, around two fifths found once. Sequenced input: stem cell memory CD4+ T cells from blood. The receptors were sampled from a woman aged 40-49 years in good health.

The rearrangement joins TRBV7-2 to TRBJ2-6, with 8 bases fitting TRBD1. The CDR3 runs 15 residues. Per the germline V gene, CDR1 is SGHTA and CDR2 is FQGNSA. J was trimmed by 4 bases and V by 5 bases; bases with no gene match: 4. The CDR3: CASSRTGLGANVLTF. CDR3 DNA sequence: TGTGCCAGCAGCCGGACAGGGTTAGGGGCCAACGTCCTGACTTTC.

The rearrangement links TRBV6-5 to TRBJ1-1; 8 bases are shared with TRBD1. J was trimmed by 4 bases and V by 5 bases; bases with no gene match: 3. The CDR3 runs to 13 residues. Germline CDR1 and CDR2: MNHEY and SVGAGI. This chain's CDR3 is CASSVQGATEAFF. CDR3 DNA sequence: TGTGCCAGCAGTGTTCAGGGGGCCACTGAAGCTTTCTTT.

This rearrangement joins TRBV5-6 to TRBJ1-1, with 9 bases identical to TRBD1. Unmatched junction bases numbered 11, after V lost 4 bases and J lost 1 base. Germline assignment: CDR1 SGHDT and CDR2 YYEEEE. This CDR3 has 17 residues. The CDR3, as DNA: TGTGCCAGCAGCCCAACCGGGACAGGGATGCCGAACACTGAAGCTTTCTTT. Its protein product is CASSPTGTGMPNTEAFF. The variable domain in full, completed from reference TRBV5-6 and TRBJ1-1, reads DAGVTQSPTHLIKTRGQQVTLRCSPKSGHDTVSWYQQALGQGPQFIFQYYEEEERQRGNFPDRFSGHQFPNYSSELNVNALLLGDSALYLCASSPTGTGMPNTEAFFGQGTRLTVV.

This chain links TRBV18 with TRBJ1-5; perhaps TRBD1 as D (6 bases). CDR3 size: 15 residues. Germline assignment: CDR1 KGHSH and CDR2 LQKENI. V was shortened by 1 base and J by 1 base, with 8 bases between the two germline ends. CDR3: CASSPLQGSNQPQHF. The CDR3 DNA follows: TGTGCCAGCTCACCACTGCAGGGGAGCAATCAGCCCCAGCATTTT.

The rearrangement uses TRBV19 and TRBJ1-1; tentative D call: TRBD1 (6 bases). V lost 10 bases, J lost 5 bases, and 20 bases lay in between. Germline CDR1 reads LNHDA; CDR2 reads SQIVND (reference sequence). CDR3 length equals 14 residues. CDR3 in amino acids: CATRGVWRQTEAFF. Here the CDR3 DNA reads TGTGCCACCAGGGGAGTTTGGAGACAAACTGAAGCTTTCTTT.

The chain links TRBV19 to TRBJ2-7, with D tentatively TRBD1 (5 bases). Germline V gene sequence: CDR1 LNHDA, CDR2 SQIVND (reference sequence). Between the trimmed V and J ends, which lost 3 bases and 3 bases, there was a span of 12 bases. The CDR3 consists of 14 residues. In DNA form, the CDR3 reads TGTGCCAGTAGTATGGGAAGGGGCGGCTACGAGCAGTACTTC. Residues: CASSMGRGGYEQYF.

The rearrangement joins TRBV18 to TRBJ2-5; possible D gene TRBD2, 7 bases. The CDR3 length is 15 residues. Trimming shortened V by 2 bases and J by 3 bases, and 13 bases separated the two germline ends. CDR1 and CDR2 from the germline V gene are KGHSH and LQKENI. The CDR3 DNA reads TGTGCCAGCTCACCAAACGGGGGGCCGAAAGAGACCCAGTACTTC. Its protein is CASSPNGGPKETQYF.

The V gene is TRBV14, the J gene TRBJ1-5; D is ambiguous. The ends were cut back, 0 bases at V and 13 bases at J, with 7 bases in the middle. Looked up from germline, CDR1 is SGHDN and CDR2 is FVKESK. The CDR3 has 11 residues. As DNA, the CDR3 is TGTGCCAGCAGCCAAGAATACATTCAGCATTTT. Its protein product is CASSQEYIQHF.

V and J are TRBV5-4 and TRBJ1-1; 11 bases line up with TRBD1. CDR3 length: 14 amino acids. CDR1 SGHNT and CDR2 YYREEE come from the germline V gene (reference sequence). V lost 4 bases to trimming and J lost 4 bases; unmatched junction nucleotides: 3. CDR3 residues: CASSGQGAGTEAFF. CDR3 DNA: TGTGCCAGCAGCGGACAGGGGGCGGGCACTGAAGCTTTCTTT.

V usage is TRBV7-9 and J usage is TRBJ2-1; D is possibly TRBD1 (6 bases). The germline V gene has CDR1 SEHNR and CDR2 FQNEAQ (reference sequence). V lost 5 bases to trimming and J lost 2 bases, with 13 bases between them. The CDR3 consists of 15 residues. DNA for the CDR3: TGTGCCAGCAGCCGCACAGGGATCCCCTACAATGAGCAGTTCTTC. It specifies CASSRTGIPYNEQFF.

The CDR3 protein is CASSKRQGEDYGYTF. The CDR3 nucleotides read TGTGCCAGCAGCAAAAGACAGGGGGAGGACTATGGCTACACCTTC. This chain joins TRBV7-9 and TRBJ1-2; the match to TRBD1 covers 9 bases. Trimming cost V 5 bases and J 3 bases; bases outside gene matches: 7. CDR1 and CDR2 from the germline V gene are SEHNR and FQNEAQ (reference sequence). This CDR3 is 15 amino acids long. The full variable domain, completed using reference TRBV7-9 and TRBJ1-2, is DTGVSQNPRHKITKRGQNVTFRCDPISEHNRLYWYRQTLGQGPEFLTYFQNEAQLEKSRLLSDRFSAERPKGSFSTLEIQRTEQGDSAMYLCASSKRQGEDYGYTFGSGTRLTVV.

The chain is built from TRBV5-4 and TRBJ2-3; 9 bases match TRBD2. V shed 2 bases, J shed 1 base, and the junction held 5 bases outside the gene matches. This CDR3 is built from 16 residues. The germline gives CDR1 SGHNT, CDR2 YYREEE (reference sequence). CDR3: CASSLSSGARTDTQYF. The CDR3 coding sequence is TGTGCCAGCAGCTTATCTAGCGGGGCACGCACAGATACGCAGTATTTT.